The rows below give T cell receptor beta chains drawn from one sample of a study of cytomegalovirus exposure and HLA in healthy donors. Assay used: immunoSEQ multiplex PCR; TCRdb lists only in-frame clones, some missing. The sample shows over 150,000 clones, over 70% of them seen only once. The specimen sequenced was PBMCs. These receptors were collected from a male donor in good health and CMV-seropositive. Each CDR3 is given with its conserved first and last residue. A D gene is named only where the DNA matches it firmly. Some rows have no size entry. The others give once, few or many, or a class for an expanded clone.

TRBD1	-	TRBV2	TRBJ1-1	CASSPNPTGGTEAFF	TGTGCCAGCAGTCCTAATCCAACAGGGGGCACTGAAGCTTTCTTT
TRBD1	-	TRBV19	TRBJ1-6	CASNIRTGGNSPLHF	TGTGCCAGTAATATCCGAACAGGGGGTAATTCACCCCTCCACTTT
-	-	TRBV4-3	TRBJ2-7	CASSQDIWGWSYEQYF	TGCGCCAGCAGCCAAGATATCTGGGGCTGGTCCTACGAGCAGTACTTC
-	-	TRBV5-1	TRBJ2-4	CASSLGARGQNIQYF	TGCGCCAGCAGCTTGGGAGCCAGGGGCCAAAACATTCAGTACTTC
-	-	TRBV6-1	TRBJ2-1	CASSEYVGGSYNEQFF	TGTGCCAGCAGTGAATATGTGGGGGGCTCCTACAATGAGCAGTTCTTC
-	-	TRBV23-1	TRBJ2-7	CATRQGIAYEQYF	TGCGCCACACGTCAGGGGATCGCCTACGAGCAGTACTTC
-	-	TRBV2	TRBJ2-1	CASTTESGTRNNEQFF	TGTGCCAGCACGACAGAATCCGGGACACGGAACAATGAGCAGTTCTTC
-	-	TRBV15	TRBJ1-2	CATSRRAADGYTF	TGTGCCACCAGCAGAAGGGCAGCGGACGGCTACACCTTC
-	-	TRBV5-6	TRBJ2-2	CASSPERNTGELFF	TGTGCCAGCAGTCCTGAGCGGAACACCGGGGAGCTGTTTTTT
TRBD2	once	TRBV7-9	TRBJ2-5	CASSHGTSGVETQYF	TGTGCCAGCAGCCACGGGACTAGCGGGGTAGAGACCCAGTACTTC
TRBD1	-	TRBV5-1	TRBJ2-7	CASSLGTQGAGYEQYF	TGCGCCAGCAGCTTGGGCACACAGGGGGCTGGCTACGAGCAGTACTTC
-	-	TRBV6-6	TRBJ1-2	CASSTGEHFYGYTF	TGTGCCAGCAGTACCGGGGAACACTTCTATGGCTACACCTTC
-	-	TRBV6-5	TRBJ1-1	CASRGVYTEAFF	TGTGCCAGCAGGGGAGTTTACACTGAAGCTTTCTTT
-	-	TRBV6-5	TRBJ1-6	CASGRAYNSPLHF	TGTGCCAGCGGGAGAGCCTATAATTCACCCCTCCACTTT
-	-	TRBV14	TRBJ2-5	CASSQESGRTQYF	TGTGCCAGCAGCCAAGAATCTGGGAGGACCCAGTACTTC
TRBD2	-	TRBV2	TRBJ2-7	CASSEGLGHYEQYF	TGTGCCAGCAGCGAGGGACTAGGACATTACGAGCAGTACTTC